The 23 T cell receptor beta chains below all came from one sample that was sequenced in a study of shared clonotypes between healthy human individuals. Clones were sequenced by immunoSEQ multiplex PCR, and TCRdb holds only the in-frame ones, with some missing. The sample has about 1 million clones, approximately 76% seen once. The sample comprised memory CD4+ T cells sorted from blood. Indicated subset: CD45RA-negative fraction. Every receptor here comes from a man between 18 and 35 years old in good health.

The chain employs TRBV18 and TRBJ2-3; 7 nucleotides match TRBD1. CDR1 KGHSH and CDR2 LQKENI come from the germline V gene. With V trimmed by 1 base and J by 3 bases, 10 bases remained unmatched. There are 17 residues in the CDR3. The CDR3 spells CASSPRSARGFTDTQYF. The DNA of the CDR3 is TGTGCCAGCTCACCACGATCGGCCAGGGGGTTTACAGATACGCAGTATTTT.

This clone was detected a few times. Other DNA sequences in the sample encode the same CDR3. V gene TRBV7-2 combines with J gene TRBJ2-1; D uncertain. The germline gives CDR1 SGHTA, CDR2 FQGNSA. The CDR3 contains 11 residues. V lost 1 base and J 10 bases, leaving 5 bases between the germline ends. DNA for the CDR3: TGTGCCAGCAGCTTAGTTAGAGAGCAGTTCTTC. Translating gives CASSLVREQFF.

Turning to this clone: At the DNA level, this CDR3 is encoded by other sequences in the same sample as well. The V and J genes are TRBV18 and TRBJ2-6; D possibly corresponds to TRBD2 (6 bases). The CDR3 is 15 residues long. The germline V gene encodes CDR1 KGHSH and CDR2 LQKENI. Trimming left V 3 bases short and J 0 bases short, with 6 bases between. The CDR3 DNA is TGTGCCAGCTCACCGGGGGGCTCTGGGGCCAACGTCCTGACTTTC. This encodes CASSPGGSGANVLTF.

The chain recombines TRBV7-9 with TRBJ2-7; D might be TRBD1 (6 bases). Germline CDR1 and CDR2: SEHNR and FQNEAQ (reference sequence). This CDR3 spans 15 amino acids. V lost 1 base and J lost 3, with 13 bases in between. DNA of the CDR3: TGTGCCAGCAGCTTAGTTCAGACAGGTCACTACGAGCAGTACTTC. Residues: CASSLVQTGHYEQYF.

V is TRBV30 and J is TRBJ2-6, with 11 bases fitting TRBD2. V lost 3 bases and J lost 1; bases outside the gene matches: 5. The CDR3 sequence is 17 residues long. CDR1 and CDR2 from the germline V gene are GTSNPN and SVGIG (reference sequence). CDR3 in amino acids: CAWSALAGGSGANVLTF. In DNA form, the CDR3 reads TGTGCCTGGAGCGCCCTAGCGGGGGGTTCTGGGGCCAACGTCCTGACTTTC.

This CDR3 reads CASSPSGSTEAFF. DNA of the CDR3: TGTGCCAGCTCACCTTCGGGTTCTACTGAAGCTTTCTTT. V is TRBV18 and J is TRBJ1-1, with D hard to call. Trimming stripped 3 bases from V and 5 bases from J, with 10 bases between. CDR3 length: 13 residues. Germline loops: CDR1 KGHSH, CDR2 LQKENI.

As concerns this clone: This CDR3 is also generated by other DNA sequences in the sample. The chain recombines TRBV7-2 with TRBJ2-1, with D possibly being TRBD2 (6 bases). CDR1 and CDR2 from the germline V gene are SGHTA and FQGNSA. The CDR3 has 14 amino acids. V dropped 5 bases and J dropped 1 base, with 9 bases sitting between them. CDR3 loop: CASSLRGSYNEQFF. DNA of the CDR3: TGTGCCAGCAGCCTCCGGGGGTCCTACAATGAGCAGTTCTTC.

The chain uses TRBV29-1 and TRBJ1-1; TRBD1 is a possible D gene (5 bases). Trimming removed 4 bases from V and 4 bases from J, with 10 bases in between. The CDR3 is 12 amino acids. Per the germline V gene, CDR1 is SQVTM and CDR2 is ANQGSEA. CDR3 loop: CSVVGESTEAFF. The CDR3 bases are TGCAGCGTTGTGGGGGAAAGCACTGAAGCTTTCTTT.

This clone was seen a handful of times. J is TRBJ1-2 and V is TRBV2, with D perhaps TRBD1 (6 bases). Germline V gives CDR1 SNHLY, CDR2 FYNNEI. This CDR3 is built from 14 residues. V lost 7 bases and J 7 bases, leaving 19 bases between the germline ends. The CDR3 here is CASKWDGGGGGYTF. The CDR3 DNA follows: TGTGCCAGCAAATGGGATGGAGGGGGTGGTGGCTACACCTTC.

The chain carries TRBV5-4 and TRBJ2-1; TRBD2 aligns across 10 bases. CDR3 length: 14 residues. The V and J ends lost 4 bases and 5 bases, in that order; junction bases with no gene match: 3. The germline V gene has CDR1 SGHNT and CDR2 YYREEE (reference sequence). The chain's CDR3 is CASSGGLADNEQFF. In DNA form, the CDR3 reads TGTGCCAGCAGCGGCGGACTAGCGGACAATGAGCAGTTCTTC. Looking up the rest from reference TRBV5-4 and TRBJ2-1 gives the full variable domain: ETGVTQSPTHLIKTRGQQVTLRCSSQSGHNTVSWYQQALGQGPQFIFQYYREEENGRGNFPPRFSGLQFPNYSSELNVNALELDDSALYLCASSGGLADNEQFFGPGTRLTVL.

The rearrangement links TRBV27 to TRBJ1-5, with D unresolved. Germline V gives CDR1 MNHEY, CDR2 SMNVEV (reference sequence). The CDR3 contains 15 residues. Between the trimmed V and J ends, which lost 3 bases and 4 bases, there was a span of 13 bases. The CDR3 reads CASSFAAGVNQPQHF. The CDR3 bases are TGTGCCAGCAGTTTTGCGGCAGGAGTGAATCAGCCCCAGCATTTT.

DNA for the CDR3: TGCGCCAGCAGCTTGAGCCAGGGGGCCTACAATGAGCAGTTCTTC. Protein sequence: CASSLSQGAYNEQFF. The gene calls are TRBV5-1 and TRBJ2-1; 7 positions agree with TRBD1. The J segment lost 2 bases and the V segment lost 1 base, leaving 3 bases of the junction unmatched. This CDR3 spans 15 amino acids. Germline lookup yields CDR1 SGHRS and CDR2 YFSETQ.

The CDR3 spells CASGAGTLNTGELFF. The CDR3 DNA sequence: TGTGCTAGTGGAGCGGGAACTCTTAACACCGGGGAGCTGTTTTTT. This chain uses TRBV12-5 with TRBJ2-2, with 7 bases aligning to TRBD2. J lost 2 bases, V lost 6 bases, and 6 bases had no gene match. The CDR3 loop spans 15 amino acids. CDR1 is LGHNT, CDR2 FRNRAP, per germline.

J is TRBJ1-2 and V is TRBV18; perhaps TRBD1 as D (6 bases). This CDR3 is built from 14 residues. The V and J ends lost 3 bases and 4 bases respectively, with 12 bases between them. CDR1 is KGHSH and CDR2 is LQKENI in the germline V gene. CDR3 DNA: TGTGCCAGCTCACCGCCCGGGACAACCTATGGCTACACCTTC. It codes for CASSPPGTTYGYTF.

This chain joins TRBV5-4 and TRBJ1-6, with 7 bases lining up with TRBD1. Germline CDR1 and CDR2: SGHNT and YYREEE (reference sequence). With 3 bases clipped from V and 6 bases from J, the junction kept 12 bases outside the gene matches. This CDR3 has 17 residues. CDR3 nucleotides: TGTGCCAGCAGCTCGGGGATCGGGACAGAGCTTAATTCACCCCTCCACTTT. Encoded protein: CASSSGIGTELNSPLHF.

This clone was found once. The V gene is TRBV6-1, the J gene TRBJ1-3; D unresolved. CDR1 is MNHNS, CDR2 SASEGT, per germline. CDR3 length equals 16 residues. Trimming left V 2 bases short and J 0 bases short, with 11 bases between. This chain's CDR3 is CASSELPATSGNTIYF. In DNA form, the CDR3 reads TGTGCCAGCAGTGAACTACCCGCGACCTCTGGAAACACCATATATTTT.

J is TRBJ2-7 and V is TRBV2; D is perhaps TRBD1 or TRBD2 (5 bases each). V gave up 4 bases and J gave up 5 bases, with 12 bases separating them. The CDR3 has 13 amino acids. CDR1 and CDR2 from the germline V gene are SNHLY and FYNNEI. The CDR3 protein is CASSVPGRNEQYF. The CDR3 DNA follows: TGTGCCAGCAGTGTCCCGGGACGGAACGAGCAGTACTTC.

This clone showed up just a few times. The J gene is TRBJ2-7, the V gene TRBV5-1; D tentatively fits TRBD1 or TRBD2 (5 bases each). Deletions cut 3 bases from V and 1 base from J, with 11 bases between. Germline assignment: CDR1 SGHRS and CDR2 YFSETQ. This CDR3 region has 14 residues. CDR3: CASSYWDGSYEQYF. The DNA of the CDR3 is TGCGCCAGCAGCTATTGGGACGGTTCCTACGAGCAGTACTTC.

The chain combines TRBV5-6 with TRBJ2-4; tentatively, D is TRBD1 or TRBD2 (5 bases each). The germline V gene has CDR1 SGHDT and CDR2 YYEEEE. V was pared by 6 bases and J by 3 bases, with 22 bases between. The CDR3 is made up of 17 amino acids. CDR3 loop: CASNPTGAGIGKNIQYF. CDR3 coding DNA: TGTGCCAGCAACCCCACCGGGGCCGGAATAGGCAAAAACATTCAGTACTTC.

The V gene is TRBV7-9, the J gene TRBJ1-4; a weak D match, TRBD1 (5 bases). Germline V gene lookup returns CDR1 SEHNR and CDR2 FQNEAQ (reference sequence). V was cut by 1 base and J by 1 base, with 10 bases left in between. CDR3 length equals 16 residues. CDR3 bases: TGTGCCAGCAGCTTAGGGCGACAGAGAACTAATGAAAAACTGTTTTTT. Translation gives CASSLGRQRTNEKLFF.

As concerns this clone: The sample holds other DNA sequences that translate to the same CDR3. This rearrangement joins TRBV30 to TRBJ1-1; 7 bases are a match to TRBD1. The CDR3 loop spans 13 amino acids. J lost 2 bases, V lost 3 bases, and 3 bases had no gene match. CDR1 and CDR2 (germline): GTSNPN, SVGIG (reference sequence). The CDR3 protein is CAWSQGGNTEAFF. The CDR3 region has the DNA TGTGCCTGGAGCCAGGGGGGTAACACTGAAGCTTTCTTT.

The chain combines TRBV5-6 with TRBJ1-2; tentative D call: TRBD1 (6 bases). Germline CDR1 reads SGHDT; CDR2 reads YYEEEE. CDR3 length equals 13 residues. Trimming removed 7 bases at V and 7 bases at J, with 17 bases between. The CDR3 bases are TGTGCCAGCGTCTTTTGGGGGGCGGCTGGCTACACCTTC. Its translation is CASVFWGAAGYTF.

The chain recombines TRBV15 with TRBJ2-7; 12 nucleotides align to TRBD1. The CDR3 runs to 14 residues. Germline values: CDR1 LNHNV, CDR2 YYDKDF (reference sequence). The V segment lost 4 bases and the J segment 7 bases; nucleotides outside the gene matches: 5. The CDR3 region is CATSKGQGAREQYF. The CDR3 bases are TGTGCCACCAGCAAGGGACAGGGGGCAAGGGAGCAGTACTTC.